The 6 T cell receptor beta chains below come from one sample, sequenced in a study of T cells in Graves' hyperthyroidism and ophthalmopathy. TCR beta CDR3 regions were amplified from RNA. In the first-round RT-PCR of the TCR CDR3, the HTBI primer set was used. TCRdb passed the multiplex PCR reads through MiXCR, listing each CDR3 protein once. The table includes some 550,000 distinct CDR3 sequences, about a fifth detected once. Material: blood. Source of these receptors: a man in his late teens or twenties with Graves' hyperthyroidism.

A few counts support this clonotype. The CDR3 region is CASSLPGRPLNTEAFF. CDR3 DNA sequence: TGTGCCAGCAGTTTACCCGGACGGCCTTTGAACACTGAAGCTTTCTTT. The chain carries TRBV28 and TRBJ1-1; the D is unclear. The length of the CDR3 is 16 residues. Germline CDR1 reads MDHEN; CDR2 reads SYDVKM. V gave up 2 bases and J gave up 0 bases, with 13 bases separating them.

V gene TRBV19 combines with J gene TRBJ1-1; D is uncertain. V lost 5 bases, J lost 4 bases, and 14 bases lay in between. The CDR3 contains 14 residues. CDR1 is LNHDA, CDR2 SQIVND, per germline (reference sequence). The CDR3 loop reads CASSLASGGTEAFF. Here the CDR3 DNA reads TGTGCCAGTAGTCTAGCCAGTGGAGGCACTGAAGCTTTCTTT.

The CDR3 bases are TGTGCCAGCAGCCTGGACACCTACTACGAGCAGTACTTC. It codes for CASSLDTYYEQYF. The V gene is TRBV14, the J gene TRBJ2-7; D is perhaps TRBD1 (5 bases). The V gene lost 4 bases and the J gene lost 3 bases, with 10 bases spanning the gap. This CDR3 is built from 13 residues. The germline CDR1 and CDR2 sequences are SGHDN and FVKESK.

This clonotype was recorded at least ten times. The gene calls are TRBV6-5 and TRBJ2-7; D is unclear. CDR1 and CDR2 (germline): MNHEY, SVGAGI. Trimming left V 0 bases short and J 4 bases short, with 7 bases between. The CDR3 consists of 13 residues. For the CDR3, the DNA is TGTGCCAGCAGTTACTCAACCGGTTACGAGCAGTACTTC. It specifies CASSYSTGYEQYF.

This clonotype was seen more than once but under ten times. J is TRBJ2-5 and V is TRBV20-1; TRBD2 agrees at 7 bases. Unmatched junction bases numbered 13, after V lost 6 bases and J lost 3 bases. The CDR3 covers 15 residues. Germline CDR1 is DFQATT and CDR2 is SNEGSKA (reference sequence). CDR3: CSADPPAGPKETQYF. The CDR3 nucleotides read TGCAGTGCGGACCCCCCAGCGGGACCCAAAGAGACCCAGTACTTC.

This clonotype was seen ten or more times. The rearrangement joins TRBV6-1 to TRBJ2-7; either TRBD1 or TRBD2 may supply D (5 bases each). Trimming removed 3 bases from V and 1 base from J, with 13 bases in between. The germline V gene has CDR1 MNHNS and CDR2 SASEGT. The CDR3 runs 15 residues. The CDR3 loop is CASSDRTRGSYEQYF. CDR3 in DNA: TGTGCCAGCAGTGACAGGACACGGGGTTCCTACGAGCAGTACTTC.